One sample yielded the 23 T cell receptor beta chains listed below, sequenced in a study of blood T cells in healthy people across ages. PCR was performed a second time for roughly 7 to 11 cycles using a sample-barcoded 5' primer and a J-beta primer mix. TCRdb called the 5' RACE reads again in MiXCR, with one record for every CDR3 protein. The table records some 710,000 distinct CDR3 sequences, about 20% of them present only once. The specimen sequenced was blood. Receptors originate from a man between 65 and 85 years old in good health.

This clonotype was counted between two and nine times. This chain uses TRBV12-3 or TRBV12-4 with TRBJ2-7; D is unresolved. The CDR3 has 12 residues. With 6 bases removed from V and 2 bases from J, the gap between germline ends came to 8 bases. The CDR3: CASRWQAYEQYF. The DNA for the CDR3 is TGTGCCAGCAGGTGGCAGGCCTACGAGCAGTACTTC.

The chain's CDR3 is CASSTDSSPNQPQHF. The CDR3 DNA reads as TGTGCCAGCAGTACGGACAGCAGCCCCAATCAGCCCCAGCATTTT. The chain has TRBV2 and TRBJ1-5, with a weak D call TRBD1 (6 bases). Deletions cut 5 bases from V and 3 bases from J, with 14 bases between. The CDR3 extends over 15 amino acids. The germline gives CDR1 SNHLY, CDR2 FYNNEI.

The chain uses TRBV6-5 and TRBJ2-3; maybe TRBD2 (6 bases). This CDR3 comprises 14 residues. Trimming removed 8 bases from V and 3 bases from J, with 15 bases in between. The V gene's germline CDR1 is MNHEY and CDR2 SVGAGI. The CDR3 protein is CASYQLGRTDTQYF. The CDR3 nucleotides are TGTGCCAGCTATCAACTAGGGAGGACAGATACGCAGTATTTT.

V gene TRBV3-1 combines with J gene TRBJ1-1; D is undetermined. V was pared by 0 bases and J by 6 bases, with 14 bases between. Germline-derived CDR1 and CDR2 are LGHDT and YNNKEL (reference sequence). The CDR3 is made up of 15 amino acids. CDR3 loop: CASSQEGRWYAEAFF. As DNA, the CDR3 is TGTGCCAGCAGCCAAGAGGGTCGGTGGTACGCTGAAGCTTTCTTT.

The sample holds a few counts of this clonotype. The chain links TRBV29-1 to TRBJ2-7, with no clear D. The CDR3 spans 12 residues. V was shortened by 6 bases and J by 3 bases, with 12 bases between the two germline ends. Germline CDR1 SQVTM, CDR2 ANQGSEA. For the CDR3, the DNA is TGCAGCGTGACCACAAGAAACTACGAGCAGTACGTC. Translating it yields CSVTTRNYEQYV.

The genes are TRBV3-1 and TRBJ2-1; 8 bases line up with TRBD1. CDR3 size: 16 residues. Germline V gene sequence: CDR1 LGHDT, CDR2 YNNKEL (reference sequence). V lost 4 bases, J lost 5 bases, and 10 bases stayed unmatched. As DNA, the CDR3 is TGTGCCAGCAGCCCGTTGAGGACAGGGCCCCACAATGAGCAGTTCTTC. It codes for CASSPLRTGPHNEQFF.

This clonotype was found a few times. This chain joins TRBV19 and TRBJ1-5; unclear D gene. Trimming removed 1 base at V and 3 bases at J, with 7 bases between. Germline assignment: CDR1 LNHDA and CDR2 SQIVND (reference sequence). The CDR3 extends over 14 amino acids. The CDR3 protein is CASSIGRINQPQHF. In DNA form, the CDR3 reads TGTGCCAGTAGTATAGGCAGGATCAATCAGCCCCAGCATTTT.

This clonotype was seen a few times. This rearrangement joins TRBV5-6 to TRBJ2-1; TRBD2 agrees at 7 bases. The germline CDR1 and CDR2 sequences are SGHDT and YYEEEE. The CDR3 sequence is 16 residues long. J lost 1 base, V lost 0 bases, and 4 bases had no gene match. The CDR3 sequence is CASSLVTSSSYNEQFF. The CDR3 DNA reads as TGTGCCAGCAGCTTGGTGACTAGCAGTTCCTACAATGAGCAGTTCTTC.

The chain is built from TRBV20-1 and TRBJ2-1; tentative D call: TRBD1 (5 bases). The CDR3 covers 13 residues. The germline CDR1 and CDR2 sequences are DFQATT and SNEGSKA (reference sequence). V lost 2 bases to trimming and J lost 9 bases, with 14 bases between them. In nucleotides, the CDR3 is TGCAGTGCTAGACAGGGCCTAGTCCCTGAGCAGTTCTTC. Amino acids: CSARQGLVPEQFF.

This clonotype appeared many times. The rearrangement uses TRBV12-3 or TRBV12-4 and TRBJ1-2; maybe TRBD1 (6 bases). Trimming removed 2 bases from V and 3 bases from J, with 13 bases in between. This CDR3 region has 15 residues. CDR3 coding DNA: TGTGCCAGCAGTTTAAGGGCAGGGGAAGACTATGGCTACACCTTC. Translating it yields CASSLRAGEDYGYTF.

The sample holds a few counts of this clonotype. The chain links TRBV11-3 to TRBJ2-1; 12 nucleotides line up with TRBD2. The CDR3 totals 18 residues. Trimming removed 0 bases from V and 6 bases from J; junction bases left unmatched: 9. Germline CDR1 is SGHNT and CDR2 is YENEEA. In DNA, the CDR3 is TGTGCCAGCAGCTTAGATGGACTAGCGGGGACCACGGGCAATGAGCAGTTCTTC. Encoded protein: CASSLDGLAGTTGNEQFF.

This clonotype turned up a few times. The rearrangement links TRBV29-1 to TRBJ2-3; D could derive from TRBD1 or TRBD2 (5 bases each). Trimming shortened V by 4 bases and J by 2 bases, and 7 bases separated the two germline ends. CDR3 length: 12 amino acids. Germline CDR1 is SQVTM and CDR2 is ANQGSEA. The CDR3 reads CSVGGPTDTQYF. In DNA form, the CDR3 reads TGCAGCGTTGGGGGACCCACAGATACGCAGTATTTT.

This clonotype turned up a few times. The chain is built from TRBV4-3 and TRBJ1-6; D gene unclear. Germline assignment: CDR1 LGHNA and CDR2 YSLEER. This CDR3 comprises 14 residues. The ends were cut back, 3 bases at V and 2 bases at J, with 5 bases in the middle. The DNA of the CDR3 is TGCGCCAGCAGCCAGGCAGCCTATAATTCACCCCTCCACTTT. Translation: CASSQAAYNSPLHF.

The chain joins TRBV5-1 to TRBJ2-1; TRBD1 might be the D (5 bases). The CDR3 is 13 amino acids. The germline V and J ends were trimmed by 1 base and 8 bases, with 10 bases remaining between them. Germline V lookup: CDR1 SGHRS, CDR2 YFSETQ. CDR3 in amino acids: CASSLRFRDEQFF. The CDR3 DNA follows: TGCGCCAGCAGCTTGCGATTCAGGGATGAGCAGTTCTTC.

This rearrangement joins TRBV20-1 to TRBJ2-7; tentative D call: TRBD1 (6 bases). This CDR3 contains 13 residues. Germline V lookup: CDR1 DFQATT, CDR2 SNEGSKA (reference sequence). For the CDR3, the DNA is TGCAGTGCTACTGACAGGAGCTCCTACGAGCAGCACGTC. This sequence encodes CSATDRSSYEQHV.

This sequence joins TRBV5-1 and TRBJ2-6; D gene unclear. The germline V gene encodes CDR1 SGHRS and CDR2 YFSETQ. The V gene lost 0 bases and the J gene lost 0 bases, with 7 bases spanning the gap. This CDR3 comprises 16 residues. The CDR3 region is CASSLDWRSGANVLTF. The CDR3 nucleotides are TGCGCCAGCAGCTTGGATTGGCGCTCTGGGGCCAACGTCCTGACTTTC.

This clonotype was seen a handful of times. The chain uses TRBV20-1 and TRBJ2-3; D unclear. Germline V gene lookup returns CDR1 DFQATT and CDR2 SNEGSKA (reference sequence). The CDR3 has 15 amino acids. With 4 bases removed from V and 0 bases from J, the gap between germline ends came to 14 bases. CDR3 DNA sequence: TGCAGTGCTACGAAGCCAAAGGCCAGCACAGATACGCAGTATTTT. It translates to CSATKPKASTDTQYF.

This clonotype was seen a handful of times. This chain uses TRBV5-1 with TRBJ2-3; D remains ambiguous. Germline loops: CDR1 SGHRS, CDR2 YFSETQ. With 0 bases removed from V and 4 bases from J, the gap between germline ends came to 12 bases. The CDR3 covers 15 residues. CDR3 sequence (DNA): TGCGCCAGCAGCTTGGAAGCTCGTCCGGCAGATACGCAGTATTTT. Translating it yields CASSLEARPADTQYF.

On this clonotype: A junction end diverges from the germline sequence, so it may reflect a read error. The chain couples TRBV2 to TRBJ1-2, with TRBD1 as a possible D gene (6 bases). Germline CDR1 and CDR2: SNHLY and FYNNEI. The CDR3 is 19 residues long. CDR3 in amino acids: CASSVDLFLLRGTNYAYTF. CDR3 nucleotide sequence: TGTGCCAGCAGTGTGGATCTGTTCCTCCTCAGGGGAACAAACTATGCCTACACCTTC. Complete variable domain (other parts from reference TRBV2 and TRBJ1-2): EPEVTQTPSHQVTQMGQEVILRCVPISNHLYFYWYRQILGQKVEFLVSFYNNEISEKSEIFDDQFSVERPDGSNFTLKIRSTKLEDSAMYFCASSVDLFLLRGTNYAYTFGSGTRLTVV.

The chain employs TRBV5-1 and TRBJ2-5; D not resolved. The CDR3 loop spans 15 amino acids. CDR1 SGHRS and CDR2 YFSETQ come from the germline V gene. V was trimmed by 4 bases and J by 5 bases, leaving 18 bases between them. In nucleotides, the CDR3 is TGCGCCAGCAGCCTGGAAGGTCTGCAGGAGGAGACCCAGTACTTC. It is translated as CASSLEGLQEETQYF.

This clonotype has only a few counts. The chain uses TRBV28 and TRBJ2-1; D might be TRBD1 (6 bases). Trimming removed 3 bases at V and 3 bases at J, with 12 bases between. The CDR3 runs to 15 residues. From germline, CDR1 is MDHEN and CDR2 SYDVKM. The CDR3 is CASSLPYRVYNEQFF. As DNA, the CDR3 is TGTGCCAGCAGTTTGCCCTACAGGGTCTACAATGAGCAGTTCTTC.

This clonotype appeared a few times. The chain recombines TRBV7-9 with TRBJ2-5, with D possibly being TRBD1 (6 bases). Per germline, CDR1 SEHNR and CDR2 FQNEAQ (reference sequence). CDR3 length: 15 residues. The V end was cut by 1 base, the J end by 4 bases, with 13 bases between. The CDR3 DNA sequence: TGTGCCAGCAGCTTAGGGGACACAGAAGGAGAGACCCAGTACTTC. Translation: CASSLGDTEGETQYF. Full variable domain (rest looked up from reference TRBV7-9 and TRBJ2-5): DTGVSQNPRHKITKRGQNVTFRCDPISEHNRLYWYRQTLGQGPEFLTYFQNEAQLEKSRLLSDRFSAERPKGSFSTLEIQRTEQGDSAMYLCASSLGDTEGETQYFGPGTRLLVL.

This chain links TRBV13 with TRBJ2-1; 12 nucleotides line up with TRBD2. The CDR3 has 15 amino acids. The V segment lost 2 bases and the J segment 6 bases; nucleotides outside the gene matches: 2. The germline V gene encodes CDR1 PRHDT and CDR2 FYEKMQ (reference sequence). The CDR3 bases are TGTGCCAGCAGCTTATGGACTAGCGGGGCCAATGAGCAGTTCTTC. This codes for CASSLWTSGANEQFF.